The 6 T cell receptor beta chains reported below all come from one sample, sequenced in a study of shared clonotypes between healthy human individuals. Here immunoSEQ multiplex PCR was the method, and the copy in TCRdb shows in-frame clones only, minus some. The profile shows 2 million to 2.5 million clones, around 93% of them singletons. Sequencing used naive CD4+ T cells from PBMCs. The subset here: CD45RA+ positively selected. The source of these receptors is a man between 18 and 35 years old in good health. Some clones in this sample may be carry-over from other donors' samples.

The chain has TRBV6-1 and TRBJ2-7; 10 nucleotides align to TRBD1. The CDR3 is 15 amino acids. The J segment lost 4 bases and the V segment lost 6 bases, leaving 9 bases of the junction unmatched. In germline, CDR1 is MNHNS, CDR2 SASEGT. CDR3 in amino acids: CASSQDRGTFYEQYF. The CDR3 region has the DNA TGTGCCAGCAGCCAGGACAGGGGGACTTTTTACGAGCAGTACTTC.

The J gene is TRBJ2-2, the V gene TRBV7-3; 12 nucleotides agree with TRBD2. The CDR3 sequence is 16 residues long. Germline V CDR1 and CDR2: SGHTA, FQGTGA. Trimming took 8 bases from V and 6 from J; bases not matched to a gene: 10. The CDR3 region has the DNA TGTGCCAGCGCCGGACTAGCGGGACTCGGGGCCGGGGAGCTGTTTTTT. Amino acid sequence: CASAGLAGLGAGELFF.

This chain connects TRBV5-1 to TRBJ2-1; weak D call: TRBD2 (6 bases). Between the trimmed V and J ends, which lost 4 bases and 7 bases, there was a span of 18 bases. There are 15 residues in the CDR3. Germline CDR1 SGHRS, CDR2 YFSETQ. The CDR3 nucleotides are TGCGCCAGCAGCCCGTGGACTATAAGAGGTAATGAGCAGTTCTTC. Protein sequence: CASSPWTIRGNEQFF.

The genes are TRBV6-4 and TRBJ1-3; 12 bases map to TRBD1. The ends lost 11 bases at V and 4 bases at J; junction bases unmatched: 12. Germline lookup yields CDR1 MRHNA and CDR2 SNTAGT. The CDR3 is 16 amino acids. This CDR3 is CAGRPGQGAGGNTIYF. DNA of the CDR3: TGTGCCGGGAGACCGGGACAGGGGGCTGGGGGAAACACCATATATTTT.

The chain recombines TRBV6-6 with TRBJ2-7, with 12 bases fitting TRBD1. The CDR3 totals 14 residues. V dropped 4 bases and J dropped 6; count of bases not matched to a gene: 4. Germline V gene sequence: CDR1 MNHNY, CDR2 SVGAGI (reference sequence). CDR3 loop: CASSSGTGGGEQYF. CDR3 nucleotides: TGTGCCAGCAGTTCGGGGACAGGGGGCGGCGAGCAGTACTTC.

The chain links TRBV4-2 to TRBJ2-3; 7 positions agree with TRBD2. Germline V gene data show CDR1 as LGHNA and CDR2 as YNFKEQ. Germline trimming cut 2 bases from V and 5 bases from J; bases unmatched to any gene: 13. This CDR3 contains 17 residues. This CDR3 reads CASSQLGAGDSGDTQYF. The CDR3, as DNA: TGTGCCAGCAGCCAACTCGGGGCGGGAGATAGTGGAGATACGCAGTATTTT.